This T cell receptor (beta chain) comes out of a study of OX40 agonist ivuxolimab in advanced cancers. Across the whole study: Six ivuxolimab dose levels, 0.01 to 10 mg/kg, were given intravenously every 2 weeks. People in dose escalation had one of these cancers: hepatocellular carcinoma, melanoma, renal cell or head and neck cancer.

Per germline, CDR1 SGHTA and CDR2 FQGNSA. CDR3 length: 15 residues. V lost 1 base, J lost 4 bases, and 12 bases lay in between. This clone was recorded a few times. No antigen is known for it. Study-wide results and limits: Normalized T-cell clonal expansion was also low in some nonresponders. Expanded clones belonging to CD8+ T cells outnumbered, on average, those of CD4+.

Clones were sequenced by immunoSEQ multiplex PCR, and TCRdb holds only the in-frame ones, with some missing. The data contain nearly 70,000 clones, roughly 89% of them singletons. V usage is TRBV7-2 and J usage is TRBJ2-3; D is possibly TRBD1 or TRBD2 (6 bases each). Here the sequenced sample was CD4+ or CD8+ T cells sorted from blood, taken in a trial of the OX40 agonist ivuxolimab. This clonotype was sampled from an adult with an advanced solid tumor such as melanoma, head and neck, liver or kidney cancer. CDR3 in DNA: TGTGCCAGCAGCTTAGAACCGGAGGGGGCAGATACGCAGTATTTT. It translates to CASSLEPEGADTQYF.